The clone carrying this TCR beta chain was recorded only once. This sample stems from a study of blood T cell repertoires in COVID-19. Study information: Acute-phase and convalescent COVID-19 samples originated in the United States, Italy and Spain. T cells, B-cell-depleted T cells, or PBMCs supplied cDNA or gDNA.

In the authors' workflow: Researchers report that nucleated cell counts were estimated from reference gene primer amplification. TCRdb's copy holds only in-frame clones and misses some; the assay was immunoSEQ multiplex PCR. D and trimming were read from the DNA, whereas the V and J calls and clone size are those reported in that table. The table has about 240,000 clones, around 82% seen once; the top ten hold approximately 4.5%. The CDR3 runs 16 residues. V was shortened by 4 bases and J by 2 bases, with 15 bases between the two germline ends. Germline CDR1 is LNHNV and CDR2 is YYDKDF (reference sequence).

J is TRBJ1-3 and V is TRBV15, with D possibly matching TRBD1 (6 bases). Sequenced input: peripheral blood. The sequence came from a woman aged 70-85 years with acute or convalescent COVID-19. For the CDR3, the DNA is TGTGCCACCAGCACAGTCCGCACAGGGCCTGGAAACACCATATATTTT. It is translated as CATSTVRTGPGNTIYF.